Listed below are T cell receptor beta chains from one sample, sequenced in a study of CD8+ T cells in alopecia areata. Libraries were prepared by immunoSEQ multiplex PCR; TCRdb keeps only in-frame clonotypes and omits some of them. Here the sample spans about 6,900 clones, less than 75% being singletons. The sample here was skin, taken at week 4, from a patient treated with tofacitinib. Source of these receptors: a human donor with alopecia areata. Both conserved end residues are part of each CDR3. A D gene is named only where the DNA matches it firmly. Clone size is not always given. Where it is, it says once, few, many or a class for expanded clones.

V	length	size	J	D	DNA	CDR3
TRBV6-5	15	.	TRBJ2-7	TRBD1	TGTGCCAGCAGCTATGGACAGGTTAACTCCTACGAGCAGTACTTC	CASSYGQVNSYEQYF
TRBV6-5	13	once	TRBJ2-1	.	TGTGCCAGCAGTTTCTTAACAGGGCATGAGCAGTTCTTC	CASSFLTGHEQFF
TRBV29-1	11	.	TRBJ1-2	.	TGCAGCGCCTCGGTCGGATATGGCTACACCTTC	CSASVGYGYTF
TRBV4-3	15	.	TRBJ1-1	.	TGCGCCAGCAGCCAAGACTGGCGATGGAACACTGAAGCTTTCTTT	CASSQDWRWNTEAFF
TRBV2	17	.	TRBJ2-6	.	TGTGCCAGCAGTGCCCGAGGACGGGCCTCTGGGGCCAACGTCCTGACTTTC	CASSARGRASGANVLTF
TRBV10-2	20	.	TRBJ2-4	TRBD1	TGCGCCAGCAGTGACGCCTTTGAGACAGGGACGTCTGTAGCCAAAAACATTCAGTACTTC	CASSDAFETGTSVAKNIQYF
TRBV27	15	.	TRBJ1-1	.	TGTGCCAGCAGTTTCGCGCGGGGGCTTGACACTGAAGCTTTCTTT	CASSFARGLDTEAFF
TRBV4-2	16	.	TRBJ2-2	.	TGTGCCAGCAGCCAAGATCGGGGACTCTCGACCGGGGAGCTGTTTTTT	CASSQDRGLSTGELFF
TRBV6-5	15	.	TRBJ2-3	.	TGTGCCAGCAGTTGGAGGGGAGTAGTCCGAGATACGCAGTATTTT	CASSWRGVVRDTQYF
TRBV18	17	.	TRBJ1-5	.	TGTGCCAGCTCACCACCCGGACGATCGGGAGTCAATCAGCCCCAGCATTTT	CASSPPGRSGVNQPQHF
TRBV7-3	16	.	TRBJ2-7	TRBD2	TGTGCCAGCAGCTCGATCTTGACTAGCTCAGTTCGGTTTTGGTACTTC	CASSSILTSSVRFWYF
TRBV6-5	15	few	TRBJ2-1	TRBD1	TGTGCCAGCAGTGCCGGGACAGGGTACTACAATGAGCAGTTCTTC	CASSAGTGYYNEQFF
TRBV10-2	11	.	TRBJ2-7	.	TGCGCCAGCAGCCCCCTCAGCGAGCAGTACTTC	CASSPLSEQYF
TRBV29-1	14	.	TRBJ2-1	.	TGCAGCTATAATGGGGACCTAGCCTACAATGAGCAGTTCTTC	CSYNGDLAYNEQFF
TRBV7-8	13	once	TRBJ2-5	.	TGTGCCAGCAGCGTCTGGGGGCGAGAGACCCAGTACTTC	CASSVWGRETQYF
TRBV29-1	14	.	TRBJ1-1	.	TGCAGCGTCCTCTTTGGGGGATTGGAAACTGAAGCTTTCTTT	CSVLFGGLETEAFF
TRBV7-8	12	.	TRBJ2-1	TRBD1	TGTGCCAGCAGCCAGGGGGCCAATGAGCAGTTCTTC	CASSQGANEQFF
TRBV7-9	15	few	TRBJ2-7	TRBD2	TGTGCCAGCAGCTCAACTAGCGGGAGGTACCACGAGCAGTACTTC	CASSSTSGRYHEQYF
TRBV7-9	13	few	TRBJ2-7	.	TGTGCCAGCAGCCCCGGGGGATACGACGAGCAGTACTTC	CASSPGGYDEQYF
TRBV5-1	18	.	TRBJ2-2	TRBD2	TGCGCCAGCAGCGAAAGGACTAGCGGACCCGCGAACACCGGGGAGCTGTTTTTT	CASSERTSGPANTGELFF
TRBV5-4	16	.	TRBJ1-1	TRBD1	TGTGCCAGCAGCTTGGCCAGACTGGACAGGGGGGACGAAGCTTTCTTT	CASSLARLDRGDEAFF
TRBV4-1	15	once	TRBJ2-5	.	TGCGCCAGCAGGGCTCGGGAGCGGTCCCAAGAGACCCAGTACTTC	CASRARERSQETQYF
TRBV9	15	few	TRBJ2-1	.	TGTGCCAGCAGCGTAGACGGAGGGAGGTACAATGAGCAGTTCTTC	CASSVDGGRYNEQFF
TRBV9	15	large	TRBJ1-4	TRBD1	TGTGCCAGCAGCGCCGGACAGGGGGCGCGTGAAAAACTGTTTTTT	CASSAGQGAREKLFF
TRBV29-1	12	.	TRBJ2-3	.	TGCAGCGTTGAATACCACACAGATACGCAGTATTTT	CSVEYHTDTQYF
TRBV12-5	15	.	TRBJ1-1	.	TGTGCTAGTGGTTTGGTAGTGGGGTTGCACACTGAAGCTTTCTTT	CASGLVVGLHTEAFF
TRBV2	15	.	TRBJ2-1	.	TGTGCCAGCAGTGATAGCGAGAGCTCCTACAATGAGCAGTTCTTC	CASSDSESSYNEQFF
TRBV30	12	.	TRBJ2-5	TRBD2	TGTGCCTGGAGTGTGGGAGGGGAGACCCAGTACTTC	CAWSVGGETQYF
TRBV27	15	.	TRBJ2-4	.	TGTGCCAGCAGTTTAAGTATGGCGGCCAAAAACATTCAGTACTTC	CASSLSMAAKNIQYF
TRBV6-5	13	.	TRBJ1-6	.	TGTGCCAGCAGTCAGGAAGCAAATTCACCCCTCCACTTT	CASSQEANSPLHF
TRBV7-2	14	.	TRBJ2-1	TRBD2	TGTGCCAGCAGCTTAAGCGGGGGCTATGATGAGCAGTTCTTC	CASSLSGGYDEQFF
TRBV7-2	15	few	TRBJ2-2	TRBD2	TGTGCCAGCAGCGGACGGGGGGATAACACCGGGGAGCTGTTTTTT	CASSGRGDNTGELFF
TRBV30	16	.	TRBJ2-5	TRBD2	TGTGCCTGGAGTGTCAAGACTAGCGGGAGCCGGGAGACCCAGTACTTC	CAWSVKTSGSRETQYF
TRBV5-4	15	.	TRBJ1-1	TRBD1	TGTGCCAGCAGCGGGACAGGGGGCAGGAACACTGAAGCTTTCTTT	CASSGTGGRNTEAFF
TRBV6-5	13	.	TRBJ2-2	.	TGTGCCAGCAGTTCCCGGGATTTCCGGGAGCTGTTTTTT	CASSSRDFRELFF
TRBV5-4	12	.	TRBJ2-1	.	TGTGCCAGCAGCCAAGACCTCAATGAGCAGTTCTTC	CASSQDLNEQFF
TRBV11-2	18	.	TRBJ2-7	TRBD1	TGTGCCAGCAGCTTATTCCCGCACAAACCGGGACAGGGGTACGAGCAGTACTTC	CASSLFPHKPGQGYEQYF
TRBV27	15	.	TRBJ2-1	TRBD1	TGTGCCAGCAGTACCGACAGGGGAAGGCGAAATGAGCAGTTCTTC	CASSTDRGRRNEQFF
TRBV9	15	.	TRBJ1-1	TRBD1	TGTGCCAGCAGCCCTGAGCCAGACAGGGAGGCTGAAGCTTTCTTT	CASSPEPDREAEAFF
TRBV14	13	few	TRBJ2-1	.	TGTGCCAGCAGCCAAGATCTAAGGACTCCCCCGTTCTTC	CASSQDLRTPPFF
TRBV28	15	.	TRBJ1-4	.	TGTGCCAGCAGTTTACGCGGATTCTCAAATGAAAAACTGTTTTTT	CASSLRGFSNEKLFF
TRBV7-6	14	few	TRBJ1-6	.	TGTGCCAGCATCGCCGTGCTCTTCGTCTCGCCCCTCCACTTT	CASIAVLFVSPLHF
TRBV2	15	.	TRBJ2-5	.	TGTGCCAGCACCTCTCGGACTAAGTACCAAGAGACCCAGTACTTC	CASTSRTKYQETQYF
TRBV27	14	.	TRBJ1-4	.	TGTGCCAGCAGTCAAGGGGTCCGGTATGAAAAACTGTTTTTT	CASSQGVRYEKLFF
TRBV11-2	16	.	TRBJ1-1	.	TGTGCCAGCAGCTTAGGTCTGAGAGAACGGAACACTGAAGCTTTCTTT	CASSLGLRERNTEAFF
TRBV2	15	.	TRBJ1-2	.	TGTGCCAGCAGTGAGGCGGGAGGTCCTAACTATGGCTACACCTTC	CASSEAGGPNYGYTF